This T cell receptor (beta chain) was recorded in a study of T cells after yellow fever vaccination. This CDR3 is built from 13 residues. Germline assignment: CDR1 DFQATT and CDR2 SNEGSKA (reference sequence). Trimming pared 3 bases from V and 4 bases from J, leaving 12 bases between. This clonotype was found a few times. As yet, its antigen is unknown. One entry per CDR3 protein, called by TCRdb with MiXCR from the 5' RACE reads. The sample lists a few hundred thousand distinct CDR3 sequences, 3.5% to 4.5% occurring once. Findings and limits, study-wide: Among all clonotypes, a small share was observed in both CD4 and CD8 compartments. The study noted that FACS-sorted repertoires could contain abundant clonotypes contaminating from the bulk population. The secondary response was weaker, and its peak arrived faster, on day 5 versus 15.

The sequence was obtained from a man aged 18 to 29 who received the YFV17D yellow fever vaccine. Sequenced here: PBMCs, sampled 15 days after the yellow fever booster vaccination. The J gene is TRBJ2-5, the V gene TRBV20-1; D possibly corresponds to TRBD1 (7 bases). CDR3 residues: CSASSGGPETQYF. The CDR3 region has the DNA TGCAGTGCTAGTTCAGGGGGGCCAGAGACCCAGTACTTC.